This TCR beta chain came from a study of glioma-infiltrating T cells after dendritic cell vaccination. Fresh-frozen tumor tissue and more than two years of survival data were available for all. Sequencing used immunoSEQ multiplex PCR; TCRdb keeps in-frame clones, though not all of them. The table lists approximately 64,000 clones, 82% of them singletons. Germline V gene sequence: CDR1 KGHSH, CDR2 LQKENI. Trimming removed 3 bases from V and 2 bases from J, with 13 bases in between. The CDR3 totals 15 residues. Notes on this clone: Its antigen is unknown.

Whole-study results and caveats: No direct clonality-survival link was found; a diverse polyclonal response may matter. Only a small number of patients had complete blood and tumor samples. Longer survival after dendritic cell vaccination followed higher pretreatment TIL content.

The origin of this receptor is a human donor with glioblastoma. Sequences were derived from blood, sampled before dendritic cell vaccination. The V call is TRBV18, the J call TRBJ2-5; possible D gene TRBD1, 6 bases. CDR3 residues: CASSPIVGGQETQYF. Written as DNA, the CDR3 is TGTGCCAGCTCACCGATCGTAGGGGGTCAAGAGACCCAGTACTTC.